This T cell receptor (beta chain) emerged from a study of cytomegalovirus exposure and HLA in healthy donors. CDR3 length: 15 amino acids. Germline V gives CDR1 LNHDA, CDR2 SQIVND (reference sequence). V was clipped by 5 bases and J by 2 bases, with 15 bases between them. In the PCR, 60 Vbeta and 13 Jbeta primers were used. The table came from immunoSEQ multiplex PCR; TCRdb's copy has only in-frame clones and leaves some out. The sample has more than 130,000 clones, about 86% seen once. Sequenced: PBMCs. The chain combines TRBV19 with TRBJ1-1; D gene unclear. This TCR derives from a man aged 35 to 55 in good health and CMV-seropositive. CDR3 bases: TGTGCCAGTAGTCCCGGGTCCAAGAGAAACACTGAAGCTTTCTTT. It is translated as CASSPGSKRNTEAFF.